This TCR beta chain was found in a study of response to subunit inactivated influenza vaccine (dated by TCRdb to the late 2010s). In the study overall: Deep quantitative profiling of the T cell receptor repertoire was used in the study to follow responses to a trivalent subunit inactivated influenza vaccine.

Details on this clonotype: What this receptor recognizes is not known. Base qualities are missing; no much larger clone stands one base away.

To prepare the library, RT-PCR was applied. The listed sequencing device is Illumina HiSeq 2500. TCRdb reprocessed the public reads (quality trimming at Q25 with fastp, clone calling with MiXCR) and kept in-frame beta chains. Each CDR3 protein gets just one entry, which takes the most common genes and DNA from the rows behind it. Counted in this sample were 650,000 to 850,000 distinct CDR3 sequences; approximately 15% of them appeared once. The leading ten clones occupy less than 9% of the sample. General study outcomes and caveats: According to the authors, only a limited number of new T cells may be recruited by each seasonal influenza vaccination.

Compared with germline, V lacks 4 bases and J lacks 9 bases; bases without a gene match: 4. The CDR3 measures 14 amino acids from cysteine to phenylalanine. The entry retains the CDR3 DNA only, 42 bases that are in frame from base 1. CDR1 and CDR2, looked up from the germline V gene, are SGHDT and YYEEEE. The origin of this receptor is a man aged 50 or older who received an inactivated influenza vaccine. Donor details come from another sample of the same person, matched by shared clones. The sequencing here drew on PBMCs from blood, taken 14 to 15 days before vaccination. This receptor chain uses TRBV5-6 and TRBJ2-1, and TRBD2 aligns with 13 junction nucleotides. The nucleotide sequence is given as TGTGCCAGCAGCGGACTAGCGGGAGAGTTTGAGCAGTTCTTC. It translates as CASSGLAGEFEQFF.